This TCR beta chain was identified during a study of T cells after yellow fever vaccination. Turning to the study itself: Where fractions had low cell numbers, libraries were prepared from them with the SMART-Seq v4 Ultra Low Input RNA kit. The study's findings and limits: Most clones from primary vaccination resurfaced after the booster (around 95% CD4, about 91% CD8).

This clonotype was recorded many times. No antigen is known for it. Per the germline V gene, CDR1 is SGHTA and CDR2 is FQGTGA. The trim removed 3 bases at V and 2 bases at J, leaving 4 bases unmatched. The CDR3 covers 16 residues. Via MiXCR, TCRdb re-called the 5' RACE reads, giving one row per CDR3 protein. The table lists roughly 150,000 distinct CDR3 sequences, less than 9.5% of them singletons. The rearrangement links TRBV7-3 to TRBJ2-1; TRBD2 aligns across 10 bases. The sequence was obtained from a man aged 30 to 45 who received the YFV17D yellow fever vaccine. The starting material was CD4+ T cells sorted from PBMCs, obtained 5 days after the yellow fever booster vaccination. The CDR3 is CASSLRSGRAYNEQFF. CDR3 nucleotides: TGTGCCAGCAGCTTGAGAAGCGGGAGGGCCTACAATGAGCAGTTCTTC. The variable domain in full, completed from reference TRBV7-3 and TRBJ2-1, reads GAGVSQTPSNKVTEKGKYVELRCDPISGHTALYWYRQSLGQGPEFLIYFQGTGAADDSGLPNDRFFAVRPEGSVSTLKIQRTERGDSAVYLCASSLRSGRAYNEQFFGPGTRLTVL.